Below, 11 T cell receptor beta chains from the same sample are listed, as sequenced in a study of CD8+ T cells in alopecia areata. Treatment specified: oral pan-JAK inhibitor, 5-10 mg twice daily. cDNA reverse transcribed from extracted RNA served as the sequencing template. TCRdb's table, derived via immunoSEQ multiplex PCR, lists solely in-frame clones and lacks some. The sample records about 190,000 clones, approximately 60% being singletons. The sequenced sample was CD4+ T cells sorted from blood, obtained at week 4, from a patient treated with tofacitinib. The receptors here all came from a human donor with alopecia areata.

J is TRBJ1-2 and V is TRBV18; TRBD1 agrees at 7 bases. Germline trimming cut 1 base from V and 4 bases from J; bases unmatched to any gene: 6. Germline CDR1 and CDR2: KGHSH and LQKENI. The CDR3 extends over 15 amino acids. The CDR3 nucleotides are TGTGCCAGCTCACCACTCCGGGGACAGACCTATGGCTACACCTTC. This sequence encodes CASSPLRGQTYGYTF.

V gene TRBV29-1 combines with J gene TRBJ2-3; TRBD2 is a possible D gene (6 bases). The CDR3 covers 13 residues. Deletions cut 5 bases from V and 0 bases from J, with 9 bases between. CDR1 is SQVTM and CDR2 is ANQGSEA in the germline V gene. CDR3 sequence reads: CSVISGSTDTQYF. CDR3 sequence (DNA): TGCAGCGTTATAAGCGGGAGCACAGATACGCAGTATTTT.

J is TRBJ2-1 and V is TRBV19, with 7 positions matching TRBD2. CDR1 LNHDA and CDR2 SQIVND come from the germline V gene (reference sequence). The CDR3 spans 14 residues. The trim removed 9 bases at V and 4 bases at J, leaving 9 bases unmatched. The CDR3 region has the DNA TGTGCCAGCACTTCCGGGGAGGGATACAATGAGCAGTTCTTC. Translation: CASTSGEGYNEQFF.

The CDR3 nucleotides read TGTGCCAGCAGCCCACCTGGAACGAGCTCCTACGAGCAGTACTTC. Its translation is CASSPPGTSSYEQYF. V is TRBV6-5 and J is TRBJ2-7, with D uncertain. V was cut by 6 bases and J by 0 bases, with 15 bases left in between. Per the germline V gene, CDR1 is MNHEY and CDR2 is SVGAGI. The CDR3 is 15 amino acids.

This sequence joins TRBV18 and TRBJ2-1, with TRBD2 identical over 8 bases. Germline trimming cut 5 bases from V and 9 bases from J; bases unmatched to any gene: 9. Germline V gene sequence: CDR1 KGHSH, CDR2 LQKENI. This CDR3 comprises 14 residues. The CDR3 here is CASSASSGYGEQFF. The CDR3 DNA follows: TGTGCCAGCTCAGCCTCTAGCGGGTATGGTGAGCAGTTCTTC. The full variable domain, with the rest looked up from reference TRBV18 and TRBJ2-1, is NAGVMQNPRHLVRRRGQEARLRCSPMKGHSHVYWYRQLPEEGLKFMVYLQKENIIDESGMPKERFSAEFPKEGPSILRIQQVVRGDSAAYFCASSASSGYGEQFFGPGTRLTVL.

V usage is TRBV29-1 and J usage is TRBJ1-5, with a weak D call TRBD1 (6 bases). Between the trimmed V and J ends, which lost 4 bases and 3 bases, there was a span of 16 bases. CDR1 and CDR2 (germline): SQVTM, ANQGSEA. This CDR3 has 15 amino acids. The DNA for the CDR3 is TGCAGCGTTGTTGAGGGTGGGGGCCTCAATCAGCCCCAGCATTTT. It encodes CSVVEGGGLNQPQHF. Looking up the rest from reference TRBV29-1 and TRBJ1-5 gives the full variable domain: SAVISQKPSRDICQRGTSLTIQCQVDSQVTMMFWYRQQPGQSLTLIATANQGSEATYESGFVIDKFPISRPNLTFSTLTVSNMSPEDSSIYLCSVVEGGGLNQPQHFGDGTRLSIL.

Here the CDR3 DNA reads TGCGCCAGCAGCATGGAAGGACGCTGGGGGGAGACCCAGTACTTC. This sequence encodes CASSMEGRWGETQYF. The rearrangement joins TRBV5-1 to TRBJ2-5; either TRBD1 or TRBD2 may fit D (5 bases each). Germline V gene sequence: CDR1 SGHRS, CDR2 YFSETQ. Trimming removed 4 bases at V and 5 bases at J, with 18 bases between. This CDR3 is built from 15 residues.

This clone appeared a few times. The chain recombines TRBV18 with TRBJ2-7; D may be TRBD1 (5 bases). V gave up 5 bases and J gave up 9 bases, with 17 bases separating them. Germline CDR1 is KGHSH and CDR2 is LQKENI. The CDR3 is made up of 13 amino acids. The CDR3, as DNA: TGTGCCAGCTCAAGTGCCGACAGTCCAGTGCAGTACTTC. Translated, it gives CASSSADSPVQYF.

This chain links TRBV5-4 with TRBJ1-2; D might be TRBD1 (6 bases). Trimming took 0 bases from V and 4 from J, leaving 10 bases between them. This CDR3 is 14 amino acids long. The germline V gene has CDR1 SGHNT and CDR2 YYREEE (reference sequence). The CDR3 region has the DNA TGTGCCAGCAGCTTGGATCAGGGGCCCTATGGCTACACCTTC. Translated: CASSLDQGPYGYTF.

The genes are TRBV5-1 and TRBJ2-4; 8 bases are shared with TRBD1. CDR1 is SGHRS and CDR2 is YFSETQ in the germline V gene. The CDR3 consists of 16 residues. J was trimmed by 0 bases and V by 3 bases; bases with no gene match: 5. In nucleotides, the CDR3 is TGCGCCAGCAGCTCATGGACAGGGCTAGCCAAAAACATTCAGTACTTC. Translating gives CASSSWTGLAKNIQYF.

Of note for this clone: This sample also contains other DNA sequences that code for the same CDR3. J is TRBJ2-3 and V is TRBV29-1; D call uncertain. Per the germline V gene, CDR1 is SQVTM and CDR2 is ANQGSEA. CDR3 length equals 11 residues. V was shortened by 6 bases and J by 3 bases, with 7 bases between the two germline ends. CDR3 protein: CSVAGTDTQYF. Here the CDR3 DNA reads TGCAGCGTGGCCGGGACAGATACGCAGTATTTT.